This T cell receptor beta chain was found in a study of OX40 agonist ivuxolimab in advanced cancers. Assay used: immunoSEQ multiplex PCR; TCRdb lists only in-frame clones, some missing. The sample has around 70,000 clones; roughly four fifths are singletons. Study-level findings and limits: A proportion of nonresponders additionally exhibited low normalized T-cell clonal expansion. Expanded peripheral T-cell antigen specificity went undetermined.

The timepoints at which blood was sampled were baseline, cycle 4 day 1, and cycle 7 day 1. Worth noting for this clone: Its antigen is not known.

Sample: CD4+ or CD8+ T cells sorted from blood, taken in a trial of the OX40 agonist ivuxolimab. The clonotype comes from an adult with an advanced solid tumor such as melanoma, head and neck, liver or kidney cancer.

This CDR3 is CATSSRQGRNWWSRYEQYF. The CDR3 DNA follows: TGTGCCACCAGCAGCAGACAGGGAAGAAACTGGTGGTCCCGCTACGAGCAGTACTTC. V usage is TRBV15 and J usage is TRBJ2-7, with TRBD1 matching 7 bases. The CDR3 spans 19 residues. The V gene end was trimmed by 3 bases and the J gene end by 3 bases; junction bases not matched to a gene: 20. Germline loops: CDR1 LNHNV, CDR2 YYDKDF (reference sequence).